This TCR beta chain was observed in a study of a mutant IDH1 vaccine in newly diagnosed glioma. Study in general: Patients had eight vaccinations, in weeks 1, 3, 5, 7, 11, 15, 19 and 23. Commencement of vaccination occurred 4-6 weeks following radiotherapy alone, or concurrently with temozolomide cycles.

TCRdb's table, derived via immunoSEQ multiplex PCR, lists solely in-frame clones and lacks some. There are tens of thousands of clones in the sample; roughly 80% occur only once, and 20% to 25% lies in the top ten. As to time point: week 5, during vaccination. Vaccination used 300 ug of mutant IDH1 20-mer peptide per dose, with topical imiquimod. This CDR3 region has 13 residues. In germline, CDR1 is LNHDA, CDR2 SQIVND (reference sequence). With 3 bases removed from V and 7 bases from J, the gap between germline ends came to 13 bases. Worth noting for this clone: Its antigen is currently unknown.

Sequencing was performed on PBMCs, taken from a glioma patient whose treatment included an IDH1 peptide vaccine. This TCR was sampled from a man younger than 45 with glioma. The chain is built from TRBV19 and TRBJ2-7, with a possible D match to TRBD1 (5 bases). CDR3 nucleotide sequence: TGTGCCAGTAGTATTGGCAGGGCAAAGGAGCAGTACTTC. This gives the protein CASSIGRAKEQYF.